These 23 T cell receptor beta chains were all obtained from the same sample, sequenced in a study of blood T cells in healthy people across ages. Primed by a sample-barcoded 5' primer and a J-beta primer mix, a second PCR proceeded for 7 to 11 cycles. MiXCR, applied by TCRdb to the 5' RACE reads, yields one record per CDR3 protein. The sample holds under 1,000,000 distinct CDR3 sequences, around 45% seen once. The specimen sequenced was blood. The receptor set was obtained from an elderly man in good health.

This CDR3 is CASSRGRTEYEQYF. The CDR3 DNA follows: TGTGCCAGCAGCCGCGGGAGGACGGAGTACGAGCAGTACTTC. This chain joins TRBV7-2 and TRBJ2-7; 8 bases are shared with TRBD2. Germline CDR1 is SGHTA and CDR2 is FQGNSA. The ends lost 5 bases at V and 4 bases at J; junction bases unmatched: 7. The CDR3 is 14 amino acids.

This clonotype showed up many times. The rearrangement joins TRBV9 to TRBJ2-1; 12 nucleotides match TRBD2. Germline-derived CDR1 and CDR2 are SGDLS and YYNGEE. Losses at the gene ends were 0 bases for V and 10 bases for J; bases not matched to a gene: 8. This CDR3 contains 16 residues. CDR3 in amino acids: CASSVDLAGGPGEQFF. In nucleotides, the CDR3 is TGTGCCAGCAGCGTAGATCTAGCGGGAGGGCCAGGGGAGCAGTTCTTC.

This clonotype has more than one count but fewer than ten. The chain carries TRBV20-1 and TRBJ2-7, with 10 nucleotides matching TRBD2. CDR3 length: 17 residues. Germline V gives CDR1 DFQATT, CDR2 SNEGSKA (reference sequence). Trimming cost V 3 bases and J 1 base; bases outside gene matches: 12. CDR3 sequence (DNA): TGCAGTGCTAGGGGGGGGACTAGCGTAGGAGGGTCCTACGAGCAGTACTTC. This translates into CSARGGTSVGGSYEQYF.

The V call is TRBV29-1, the J call TRBJ2-1, with D perhaps matching TRBD2 (5 bases). V dropped 7 bases and J dropped 4 bases, with 11 bases sitting between them. This CDR3 is 12 amino acids long. Germline loops: CDR1 SQVTM, CDR2 ANQGSEA. CDR3 region: CSAGLQYNEQFF. The CDR3 DNA reads as TGCAGCGCCGGACTGCAATACAATGAGCAGTTCTTC.

This clonotype was observed a handful of times. The CDR3 DNA is TGCAGTGCTAGACCTACTAGCGGGGAACCCACAGATACGCAGTATTTT. Amino acid sequence: CSARPTSGEPTDTQYF. The rearrangement uses TRBV20-1 and TRBJ2-3; 10 nucleotides match TRBD2. The CDR3 is made up of 16 amino acids. CDR1 is DFQATT, CDR2 SNEGSKA, per germline (reference sequence). V shed 2 bases and J 2 bases; nucleotides not matched to a gene: 7.

About this clonotype: The junction differs from germline at one of its ends, possibly a read error. V is TRBV7-9 and J is TRBJ2-5, with 7 bases identical to TRBD1. The CDR3 spans 15 residues. Germline V CDR1 and CDR2: SEHNR, FQNEAQ (reference sequence). The CDR3 DNA sequence: TGTGCCAGCGGCTTACACGGCAGGGGGCAAGAGACCCAGTACTTC. It yields the protein CASGLHGRGQETQYF.

The chain employs TRBV29-1 and TRBJ2-7; the D is unclear. The CDR3 has 11 amino acids. Germline CDR1 and CDR2: SQVTM and ANQGSEA. V was pared by 4 bases and J by 6 bases, with 10 bases between. CDR3 protein: CSVGRGPEQYF. CDR3 sequence (DNA): TGCAGCGTTGGGCGTGGGCCCGAGCAGTACTTC.

V is TRBV20-1 and J is TRBJ2-1; 9 nucleotides match TRBD2. This CDR3 is built from 13 residues. The trim removed 8 bases at V and 7 bases at J, leaving 9 bases unmatched. CDR1 and CDR2 from the germline V gene are DFQATT and SNEGSKA (reference sequence). CDR3 DNA sequence: TGCAGTTCCGGAGTTAGCGGGAGAAATGAGCAGTTCTTC. It is translated as CSSGVSGRNEQFF.

This chain joins TRBV25-1 and TRBJ2-5, with D perhaps matching TRBD2 (6 bases). Trimming cost V 1 base and J 11 bases, with 23 bases left between them. The length of the CDR3 is 16 residues. CDR1 is MGHDK, CDR2 SYGVNS, per germline. The CDR3 sequence is CASSEWGSGEYNEQYF. DNA for the CDR3: TGTGCCAGCAGTGAATGGGGTAGCGGCGAGTACAATGAGCAGTACTTC.

This chain links TRBV24-1 with TRBJ1-1; D gene unclear. There are 13 residues in the CDR3. V was pared by 7 bases and J by 5 bases, with 13 bases between. Germline V gene lookup returns CDR1 KGHDR and CDR2 SFDVKD. The CDR3 coding sequence is TGTGCCACCAGCGCAGGCGGGGTTACTGAAGCTTTCTTT. Its protein product is CATSAGGVTEAFF.

The chain has TRBV29-1 and TRBJ2-1; D is unclear. The CDR3 has 12 amino acids. V dropped 4 bases and J dropped 10 bases, with 14 bases sitting between them. Germline V gene lookup returns CDR1 SQVTM and CDR2 ANQGSEA. DNA for the CDR3: TGCAGCGTTGGAACTATGCTCAACGAGCAGTTCTTC. Protein: CSVGTMLNEQFF.

Concerning this clonotype itself: A read error may explain this, as a much larger clone is one base away. The rearrangement uses TRBV12-3 or TRBV12-4 and TRBJ2-5, with 8 bases that match TRBD2. Losses at the gene ends were 3 bases for V and 11 bases for J; bases not matched to a gene: 11. This CDR3 spans 14 amino acids. The chain's CDR3 is CASSFISGSNGQYF. CDR3 nucleotides: TGTGCCAGCAGTTTCATCAGCGGGAGCAATGGGCAGTACTTC.

This clonotype was recorded many times. This chain uses TRBV20-1 with TRBJ2-5, with D uncertain. CDR1 and CDR2 from the germline V gene are DFQATT and SNEGSKA (reference sequence). The CDR3 loop spans 13 amino acids. Trimming took off 6 bases at V and 2 bases at J, with 13 bases between the two ends. CDR3 in amino acids: CSALGKNQETQYF. Written as DNA, the CDR3 is TGCAGTGCACTCGGAAAAAATCAAGAGACCCAGTACTTC.

V gene TRBV27 combines with J gene TRBJ2-3, with D hard to call. From germline, CDR1 is MNHEY and CDR2 SMNVEV (reference sequence). The CDR3 runs to 13 residues. Trimming removed 3 bases at V and 4 bases at J, with 8 bases between. CDR3 region: CASSFGLADTQYF. The CDR3 DNA reads TGTGCCAGCAGTTTCGGTCTTGCAGATACGCAGTATTTT.

This clonotype was detected many times. This chain links TRBV29-1 with TRBJ2-5; D not certain. The germline gives CDR1 SQVTM, CDR2 ANQGSEA. The CDR3 sequence is 12 residues long. Trimming stripped 6 bases from V and 1 base from J, with 9 bases between. CDR3 protein: CSVPPRQETQYF. For the CDR3, the DNA is TGCAGCGTCCCCCCTCGCCAAGAGACCCAGTACTTC.

Many counts were recorded for this clonotype. The chain combines TRBV20-1 with TRBJ2-4; possible D gene TRBD2, 7 bases. The CDR3 has 14 amino acids. V lost 0 bases and J lost 8, with 14 bases in between. Germline CDR1 is DFQATT and CDR2 is SNEGSKA (reference sequence). This chain's CDR3 is CSARDSLGGDIQYF. CDR3 in DNA: TGCAGTGCTAGAGATAGCCTAGGGGGGGACATTCAGTACTTC.

The chain is built from TRBV2 and TRBJ2-7; 9 positions match TRBD1. Germline CDR1 is SNHLY and CDR2 is FYNNEI. The CDR3 is 14 residues long. V was clipped by 6 bases and J by 6 bases; unmatched bases: 9. CDR3 in DNA: TGTGCCAGCAGAAAGACAGGGGGGACGAGCGAGCAGTACTTC. Translating gives CASRKTGGTSEQYF.

At least ten counts were recorded for this clonotype. The CDR3, as DNA: TGCAGTGCTAGCACGTCTAGAGCGGGGCTCACAGATACGCAGTATTTT. It codes for CSASTSRAGLTDTQYF. The rearrangement links TRBV20-1 to TRBJ2-3, with 7 positions matching TRBD2. Germline values: CDR1 DFQATT, CDR2 SNEGSKA (reference sequence). CDR3 length: 16 amino acids. V lost 3 bases and J lost 2; bases outside the gene matches: 11.

This clonotype has only a few counts. The rearrangement links TRBV5-1 to TRBJ2-7; 8 bases are shared with TRBD2. CDR1 SGHRS and CDR2 YFSETQ come from the germline V gene. The CDR3 consists of 15 residues. V lost 3 bases to trimming and J lost 2 bases; unmatched junction nucleotides: 7. CDR3 loop: CASSSRSGNPYEQYF. In DNA, the CDR3 is TGCGCCAGCAGCTCGCGTAGCGGGAACCCCTACGAGCAGTACTTC.

This clonotype was seen more than once but under ten times. The rearrangement links TRBV20-1 to TRBJ1-2; D unclear. The CDR3 consists of 11 residues. Germline CDR1 DFQATT, CDR2 SNEGSKA (reference sequence). V was pared by 5 bases and J by 4 bases, with 8 bases between. CDR3 coding DNA: TGCAGTGCTCCTGAGGGCTATGGCTACACCTTC. It encodes CSAPEGYGYTF.

This clonotype was found a few times. The CDR3: CASSTGLAGGSSYNEQYF. In nucleotides, the CDR3 is TGTGCCAGCAGCACCGGACTAGCGGGAGGGAGCTCCTACAATGAGCAGTACTTC. The V gene is TRBV11-3, the J gene TRBJ2-1, with 15 bases lining up with TRBD2. The DNA matches TRBJ2-7 better at its end, which makes the J call doubtful. The CDR3 covers 18 residues. Per the germline V gene, CDR1 is SGHNT and CDR2 is YENEEA.

This clonotype showed up just a few times. This chain joins TRBV5-1 and TRBJ2-3; D is perhaps TRBD2 (6 bases). This CDR3 spans 16 amino acids. Trimming removed 4 bases from V and 5 bases from J, with 20 bases in between. Looked up from germline, CDR1 is SGHRS and CDR2 is YFSETQ. The CDR3 nucleotides read TGCGCCAGCAGCGGCGTCCAGACCGGAGGGGAAGATACGCAGTATTTT. The encoded protein is CASSGVQTGGEDTQYF.

DNA for the CDR3: TGTGCCAACAGCCCAGAGTGGACCTACAATGAGCAGTTCTTC. This sequence encodes CANSPEWTYNEQFF. This rearrangement joins TRBV12-3 or TRBV12-4 to TRBJ2-1; no definite D call. The V gene lost 10 bases and the J gene lost 2 bases, with 15 bases spanning the gap. This CDR3 has 14 amino acids.